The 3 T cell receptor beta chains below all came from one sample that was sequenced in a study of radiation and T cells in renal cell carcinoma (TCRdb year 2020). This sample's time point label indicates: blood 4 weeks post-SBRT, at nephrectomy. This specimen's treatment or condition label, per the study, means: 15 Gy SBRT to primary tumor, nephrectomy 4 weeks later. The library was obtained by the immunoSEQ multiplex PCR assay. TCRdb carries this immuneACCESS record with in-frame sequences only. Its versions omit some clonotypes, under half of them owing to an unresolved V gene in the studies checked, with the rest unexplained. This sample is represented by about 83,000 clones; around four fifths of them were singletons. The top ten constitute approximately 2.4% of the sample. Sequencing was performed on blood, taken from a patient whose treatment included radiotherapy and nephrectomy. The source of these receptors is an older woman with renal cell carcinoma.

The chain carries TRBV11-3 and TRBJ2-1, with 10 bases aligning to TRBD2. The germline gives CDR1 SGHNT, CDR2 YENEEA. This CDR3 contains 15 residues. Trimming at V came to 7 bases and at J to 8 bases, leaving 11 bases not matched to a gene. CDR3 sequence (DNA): TGTGCCAGCAAGGAGAGAGCGGGAGGGCCCCATGAGCAGTTCTTC. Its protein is CASKERAGGPHEQFF.

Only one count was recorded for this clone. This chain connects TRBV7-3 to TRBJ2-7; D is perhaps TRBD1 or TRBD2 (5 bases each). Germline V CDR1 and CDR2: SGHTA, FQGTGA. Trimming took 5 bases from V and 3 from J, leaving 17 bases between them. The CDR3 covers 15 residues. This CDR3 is CASSPYPGTGYEQYF. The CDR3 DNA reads TGTGCCAGCAGCCCCTATCCGGGGACGGGCTACGAGCAGTACTTC.

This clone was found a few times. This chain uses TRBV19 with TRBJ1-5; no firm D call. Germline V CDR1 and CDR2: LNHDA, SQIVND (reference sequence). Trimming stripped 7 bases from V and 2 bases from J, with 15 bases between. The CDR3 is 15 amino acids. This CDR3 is CASTIDGDGNQPQHF. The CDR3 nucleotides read TGTGCCAGTACTATCGACGGTGATGGCAATCAGCCCCAGCATTTT. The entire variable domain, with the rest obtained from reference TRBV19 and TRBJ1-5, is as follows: DGGITQSPKYLFRKEGQNVTLSCEQNLNHDAMYWYRQDPGQGLRLIYYSQIVNDFQKGDIAEGYSVSREKKESFPLTVTSAQKNPTAFYLCASTIDGDGNQPQHFGDGTRLSIL.